The source of this T cell receptor beta chain is a study of blood T cells in healthy people across ages. Points on this clonotype: Its specificity is not known.

A second 7 to 11 cycle PCR used barcoded and J-beta primers. One entry per CDR3 protein, called by TCRdb with MiXCR from the 5' RACE reads. The sample includes approximately 680,000 distinct CDR3 sequences, about 30% of them seen just once. There are 16 residues in the CDR3. The V gene's germline CDR1 is DFQATT and CDR2 SNEGSKA (reference sequence). V lost 5 bases and J lost 3; bases outside the gene matches: 11. Overall study findings and caveats: A greater number of naive CD4+ cells and higher diversity distinguished long-lived donors from aged donors.

Sequenced: blood. The sequence derives from a woman of 80 years or more in good health. This chain joins TRBV20-1 and TRBJ2-3, with TRBD2 matching 10 bases. The CDR3 bases are TGCAGTGCTTCCGAAGGACCGGGACTAGCGACAGATACGCAGTATTTT. It codes for CSASEGPGLATDTQYF.